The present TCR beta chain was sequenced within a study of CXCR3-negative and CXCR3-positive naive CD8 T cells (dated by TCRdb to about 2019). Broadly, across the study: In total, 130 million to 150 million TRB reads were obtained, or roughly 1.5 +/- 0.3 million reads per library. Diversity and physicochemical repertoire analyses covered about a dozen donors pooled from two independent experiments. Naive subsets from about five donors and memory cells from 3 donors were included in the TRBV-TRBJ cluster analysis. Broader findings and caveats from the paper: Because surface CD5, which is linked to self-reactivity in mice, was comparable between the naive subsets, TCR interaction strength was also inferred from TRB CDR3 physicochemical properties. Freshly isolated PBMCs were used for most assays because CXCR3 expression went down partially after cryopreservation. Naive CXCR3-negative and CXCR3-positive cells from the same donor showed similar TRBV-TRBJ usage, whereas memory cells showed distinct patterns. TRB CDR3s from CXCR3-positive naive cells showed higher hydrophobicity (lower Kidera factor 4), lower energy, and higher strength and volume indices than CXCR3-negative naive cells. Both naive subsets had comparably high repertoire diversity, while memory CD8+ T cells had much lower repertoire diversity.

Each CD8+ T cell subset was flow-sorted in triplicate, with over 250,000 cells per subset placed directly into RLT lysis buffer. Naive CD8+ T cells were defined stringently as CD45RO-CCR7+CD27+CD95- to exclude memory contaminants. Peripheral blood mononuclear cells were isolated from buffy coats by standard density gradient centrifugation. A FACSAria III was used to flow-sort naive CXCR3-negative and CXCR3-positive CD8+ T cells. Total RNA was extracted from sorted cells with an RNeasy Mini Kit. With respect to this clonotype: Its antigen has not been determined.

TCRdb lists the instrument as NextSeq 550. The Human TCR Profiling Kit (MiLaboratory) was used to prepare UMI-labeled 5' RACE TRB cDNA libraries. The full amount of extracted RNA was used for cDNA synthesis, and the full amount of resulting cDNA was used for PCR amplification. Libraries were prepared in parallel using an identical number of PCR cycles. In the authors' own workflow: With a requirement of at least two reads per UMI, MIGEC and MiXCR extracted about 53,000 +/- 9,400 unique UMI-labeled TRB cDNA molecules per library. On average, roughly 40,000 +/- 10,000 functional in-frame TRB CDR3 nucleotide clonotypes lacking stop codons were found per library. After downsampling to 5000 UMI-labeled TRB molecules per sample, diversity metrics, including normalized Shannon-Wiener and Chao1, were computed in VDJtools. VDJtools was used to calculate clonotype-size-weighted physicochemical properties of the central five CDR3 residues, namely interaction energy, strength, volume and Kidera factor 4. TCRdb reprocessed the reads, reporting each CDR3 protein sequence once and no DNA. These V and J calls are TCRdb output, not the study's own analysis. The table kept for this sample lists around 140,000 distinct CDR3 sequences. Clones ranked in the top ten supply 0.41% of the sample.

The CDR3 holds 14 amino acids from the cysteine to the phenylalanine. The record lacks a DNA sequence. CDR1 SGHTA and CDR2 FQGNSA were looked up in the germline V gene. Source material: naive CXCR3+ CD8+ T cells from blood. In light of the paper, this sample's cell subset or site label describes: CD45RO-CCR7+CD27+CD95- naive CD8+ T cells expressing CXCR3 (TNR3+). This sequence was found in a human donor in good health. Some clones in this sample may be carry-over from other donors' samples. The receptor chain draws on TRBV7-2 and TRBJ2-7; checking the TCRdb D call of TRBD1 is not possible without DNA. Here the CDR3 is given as CASSLEVSTGEQYF.